Listed here is a single TCR beta chain. The record originates from a study of T cell responses to AZD1222 COVID-19 vaccine. The assay was immunoSEQ multiplex PCR, and TCRdb's table has in-frame clones only and misses some. The table lists some 130,000 clones, just over 90% of them singletons. The CDR3 sequence is 13 residues long. Germline values: CDR1 SEHNR, CDR2 FQNEAQ (reference sequence). V was cut by 1 base and J by 5 bases, with 6 bases left in between. Source: peripheral blood, taken on day 0 of AZD1222 vaccination. The source of this sequence is an adult in good health. The chain couples TRBV7-9 to TRBJ1-3; D is unclear. CDR3 in DNA: TGTGCCAGCAGCTTAGGTCTGAGAAACACCATATATTTT. Its protein product is CASSLGLRNTIYF.